The TCR beta chain under discussion was sequenced for a study of OX40 agonist ivuxolimab in advanced cancers. Study-level results: Dose levels from 0.1 to 3.0 mg/kg saw CD4+ and CD8+ blood T cells expand clonally by week 6. The 0.1-3.0 mg/kg partial responders had among the lowest clonal expansion.

CDR1 is ENHRY and CDR2 is SYGVKD in the germline V gene. CDR3 length equals 16 residues. V lost 6 bases to trimming and J lost 8 bases; unmatched junction nucleotides: 9. Points on this clone: Its antigen is unknown.

Libraries were prepared by immunoSEQ multiplex PCR; TCRdb keeps only in-frame clonotypes and omits some of them. This table holds 100,000 or so clones, over 75% found once. The chain links TRBV10-3 to TRBJ1-6; 11 bases match TRBD1. The origin of this receptor is an adult with an advanced solid tumor such as melanoma, head and neck, liver or kidney cancer. Specimen: CD4+ or CD8+ T cells sorted from blood, collected in a trial of the OX40 agonist ivuxolimab. CDR3 region: CAIRKAEGQGDSPLHF. DNA of the CDR3: TGTGCCATCAGGAAAGCCGAGGGACAGGGGGATTCACCCCTCCACTTT.